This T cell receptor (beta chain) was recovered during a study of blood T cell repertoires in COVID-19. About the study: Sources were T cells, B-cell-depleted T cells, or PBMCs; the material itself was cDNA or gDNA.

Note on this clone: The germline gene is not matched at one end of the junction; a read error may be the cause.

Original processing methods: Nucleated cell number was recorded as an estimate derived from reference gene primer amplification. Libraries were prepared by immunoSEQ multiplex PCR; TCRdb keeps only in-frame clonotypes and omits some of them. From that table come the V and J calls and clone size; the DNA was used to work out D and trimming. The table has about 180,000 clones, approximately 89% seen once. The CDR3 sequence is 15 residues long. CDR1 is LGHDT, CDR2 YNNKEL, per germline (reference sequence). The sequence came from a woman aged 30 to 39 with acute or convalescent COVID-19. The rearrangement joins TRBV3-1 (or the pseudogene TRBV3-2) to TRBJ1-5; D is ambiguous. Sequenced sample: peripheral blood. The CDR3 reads CASSQGRPSGQPQHF. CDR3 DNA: TGTGCCAGCAGTCAAGGCAGACCCTCGGGTCAGCCCCAGCATTTT.